The clone carrying this TCR beta chain was counted a single time. In the source study's methods: It was from reference gene primer amplification that nucleated cell counts were estimated. TCRdb's copy holds only in-frame clones and misses some; the assay was immunoSEQ multiplex PCR. That table gives V, J and clone size, and the DNA gave D and trimming. The data contain 300,000 to 400,000 clones, about 90% of them singletons. Participants, about 18 to 100 years old, spanned 25 or so US areas. Clinical history as reported by participants underpinned cohort assignment. Cohort 3 recovery required two negative PCRs, clearance, or symptom resolution. The CDR3 runs to 16 residues. In germline, CDR1 is SGHVS, CDR2 FNYEAQ. With 5 bases removed from V and 0 bases from J, the gap between germline ends came to 14 bases. The sample is drawn from a study of blood T cell repertoires in COVID-19.

The specimen was PBMCs or T cells enriched from blood (not recorded which). This rearrangement joins TRBV7-6 to TRBJ1-3, with D tentatively TRBD1 (5 bases). This receptor was taken from a woman aged 30 to 39 who had recovered from COVID-19. CDR3 nucleotide sequence: TGTGCCAGCAGCCCGAAGACAGCCCCCTCTGGAAACACCATATATTTT. It encodes CASSPKTAPSGNTIYF.